A few counts support the clone carrying this T cell receptor (beta chain). The repertoire was sequenced with immunoSEQ multiplex PCR; TCRdb's copy has only in-frame clones and lacks some. The sample carries approximately 59,000 clones, around nine tenths recorded once. The entry originates in a study of T cell changes during pregnancy in multiple sclerosis. CDR1 is ENHRY and CDR2 is SYGVKD in the germline V gene. CDR3 length: 13 amino acids. V lost 11 bases and J 2 bases, leaving 13 bases between the germline ends. The chain joins TRBV10-3 to TRBJ1-5; TRBD1 is a possible D gene (5 bases). This receptor was obtained from a female donor in good health, enrolled as a control in a pregnancy study. This specimen consisted of peripheral blood, obtained in the third trimester of pregnancy. The CDR3 protein is CAAQGSGNQPQHF. In DNA form, the CDR3 reads TGTGCCGCCCAGGGTTCGGGCAATCAGCCCCAGCATTTT.